This TCR beta chain was profiled in a study of blood T cell repertoires in COVID-19. V lost 2 bases and J 10 bases, leaving 11 bases between the germline ends. This CDR3 contains 12 residues. Germline values: CDR1 LGHDT, CDR2 YNNKEL (reference sequence). Some clones are missing from TCRdb's copy, which holds only in-frame ones; the method was immunoSEQ multiplex PCR. The sample contains around 100,000 clones, around 84% of which appear only once. The chain is built from TRBV3-1 (or the pseudogene TRBV3-2) and TRBJ1-1, with a weak D call TRBD1 (5 bases). The sequenced material came from peripheral blood. This receptor was identified in a human donor in a cohort sampled during active COVID-19. The CDR3 DNA reads TGTGCCAGCAGCCAACAGGGCGAAGGAGCTTTCTTT. This gives the protein CASSQQGEGAFF.